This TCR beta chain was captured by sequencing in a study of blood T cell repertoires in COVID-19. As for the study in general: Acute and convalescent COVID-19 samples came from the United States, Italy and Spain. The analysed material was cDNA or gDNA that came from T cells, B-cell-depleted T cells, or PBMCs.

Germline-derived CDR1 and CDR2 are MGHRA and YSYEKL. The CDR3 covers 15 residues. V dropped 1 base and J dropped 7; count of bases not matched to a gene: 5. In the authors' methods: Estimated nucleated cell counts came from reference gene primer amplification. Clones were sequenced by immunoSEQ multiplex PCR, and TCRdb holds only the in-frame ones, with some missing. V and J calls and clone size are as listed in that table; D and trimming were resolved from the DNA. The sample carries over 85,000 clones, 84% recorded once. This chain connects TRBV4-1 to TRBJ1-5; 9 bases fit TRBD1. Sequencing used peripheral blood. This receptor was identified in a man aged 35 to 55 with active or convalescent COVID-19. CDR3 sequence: CASSQGPDRGQPQHF. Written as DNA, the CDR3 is TGCGCCAGCAGCCAAGGCCCGGACAGGGGCCAGCCCCAGCATTTT.